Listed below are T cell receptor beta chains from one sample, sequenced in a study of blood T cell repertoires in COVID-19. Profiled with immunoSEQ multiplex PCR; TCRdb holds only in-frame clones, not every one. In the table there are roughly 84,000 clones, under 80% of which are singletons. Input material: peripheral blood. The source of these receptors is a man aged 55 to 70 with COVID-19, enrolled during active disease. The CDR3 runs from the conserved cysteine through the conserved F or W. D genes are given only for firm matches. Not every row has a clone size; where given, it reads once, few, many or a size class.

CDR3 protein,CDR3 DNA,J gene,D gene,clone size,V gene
CASSVDSGGAEEQFF,TGTGCCAGCAGCGTAGACAGCGGGGGGGCCGAGGAGCAGTTCTTC,TRBJ2-1,TRBD2,.,TRBV9
CASSLVVTSGVRDEQFF,TGTGCCAGCAGCTTAGTCGTGACTAGCGGGGTCAGGGATGAGCAGTTCTTC,TRBJ2-1,TRBD2,.,TRBV11-2
CASSLLGADTQYF,TGCGCCAGCAGCTTGCTGGGGGCGGATACGCAGTATTTT,TRBJ2-3,.,.,TRBV5-1
CASSNRDRGFVETQYF,TGTGCCAGCAGCAACCGGGACAGGGGGTTTGTGGAGACCCAGTACTTC,TRBJ2-5,TRBD1,.,TRBV27
CSVAADRSSGYTF,TGCAGCGTTGCCGCGGACAGGAGTTCAGGCTACACCTTC,TRBJ1-2,TRBD1,.,TRBV29-1
CASSEGQGSGELFF,TGCGCCAGCAGCGAGGGACAGGGATCAGGCGAGCTGTTTTTT,TRBJ2-2,TRBD1,.,TRBV5-1
CASSLQRGSNTGELFF,TGTGCCAGCAGCTTGCAGCGGGGGTCGAACACCGGGGAGCTGTTTTTT,TRBJ2-2,TRBD2,.,TRBV5-4
CASSLGSAPGEQYF,TGCGCCAGCAGCTTGGGGTCGGCCCCGGGCGAGCAGTACTTC,TRBJ2-7,.,.,TRBV5-1
CASSLPGRNEQFF,TGCGCCAGCAGCTTGCCAGGGCGGAATGAGCAGTTCTTC,TRBJ2-1,.,.,TRBV5-1
CASSKTGKSNYGYTF,TGTGCCAGCAGCAAGACAGGGAAGTCTAACTATGGCTACACCTTC,TRBJ1-2,TRBD1,.,TRBV7-2
CASSLAGAHYTF,TGTGCCAGCAGCCTAGCTGGAGCCCACTACACCTTC,TRBJ1-2,.,.,TRBV7-3
CASTLQGQAHEQYF,TGTGCCAGCACTCTACAGGGACAGGCCCACGAGCAGTACTTC,TRBJ2-7,TRBD1,.,TRBV2
CASSLGSSYNSPLHF,TGTGCCAGCAGCTTGGGGAGCTCCTATAATTCACCCCTCCACTTT,TRBJ1-6,.,.,TRBV5-6
CASRNSYPGGLHIQYF,TGTGCCAGTAGGAACTCCTACCCAGGGGGCTTGCACATTCAGTACTTC,TRBJ2-4,TRBD1,.,TRBV19
CASSADTEAFF,TGTGCCAGCAGCGCAGACACTGAAGCTTTCTTT,TRBJ1-1,.,few,TRBV7-9
CASRRTAAATYEQYF,TGTGCCAGCCGCCGGACAGCGGCCGCCACCTACGAGCAGTACTTC,TRBJ2-7,.,.,TRBV11-2
CASSLGVSYEQYF,TGTGCCAGCAGCTTGGGAGTTTCTTACGAGCAGTACTTC,TRBJ2-7,.,.,TRBV5-8
CASSLQEGTEAFF,TGTGCCAGCAGCTTACAGGAGGGGACTGAAGCTTTCTTT,TRBJ1-1,.,.,TRBV7-9
CASIPFRDRSVYGYTF,TGTGCCAGTATCCCGTTCCGGGACAGGTCGGTCTATGGCTACACCTTC,TRBJ1-2,TRBD1,.,TRBV19
CASSLVSQGVGFTEAFF,TGTGCCAGCAGCTTGGTGTCACAGGGCGTGGGTTTCACTGAAGCTTTCTTT,TRBJ1-1,.,.,TRBV5-6
CASRDIGGRVKNTEAFF,TGCGCCAGCAGGGACATAGGGGGCAGGGTGAAAAACACTGAAGCTTTCTTT,TRBJ1-1,TRBD1,.,TRBV10-1
CASSPQGGGNEKLFF,TGTGCCAGCAGCCCTCAGGGGGGTGGTAATGAAAAACTGTTTTTT,TRBJ1-4,TRBD1,.,TRBV7-8
CASSLRLGGLGYTF,TGTGCCAGCAGCTTGAGGCTGGGAGGGCTTGGCTACACCTTC,TRBJ1-2,.,few,TRBV7-9
CATSRDRQGNYEQFF,TGTGCCACCAGCAGAGATAGACAGGGTAACTATGAGCAGTTCTTC,TRBJ2-1,TRBD1,.,TRBV15
CASKSSAKSSYEQYF,TGTGCCAGCAAATCTAGCGCAAAGAGCTCCTACGAGCAGTACTTC,TRBJ2-7,.,.,TRBV5-6
CASSRGQGREKLFF,TGTGCCAGCAGTCGCGGACAGGGGAGAGAAAAACTGTTTTTT,TRBJ1-4,TRBD1,.,TRBV3-1/TRBV3-2
CASRVGGKETQYF,TGTGCCAGCAGAGTAGGCGGAAAAGAGACCCAGTACTTC,TRBJ2-5,.,.,TRBV2
CASSFSGTGIETQYF,TGTGCCAGCAGCTTCTCCGGGACAGGCATAGAGACCCAGTACTTC,TRBJ2-5,TRBD1,.,TRBV5-4
CASSSLGGLSNQPQHF,TGTGCCAGCAGTTCCCTGGGGGGGCTAAGCAATCAGCCCCAGCATTTT,TRBJ1-5,.,.,TRBV6-5
CASSRGGAGTGELFF,TGTGCCAGCAGCCGAGGGGGCGCCGGCACCGGGGAGCTGTTTTTT,TRBJ2-2,TRBD1,.,TRBV11-3
CASSQVSGREQYF,TGCGCCAGCAGCCAAGTCTCAGGCCGGGAGCAGTACTTC,TRBJ2-7,.,.,TRBV4-1
CASSPTGRRSAEAFF,TGTGCCAGCAGCCCTACCGGGAGGCGAAGCGCTGAAGCTTTCTTT,TRBJ1-1,.,.,TRBV11-2
CASSPRDTTEAFF,TGTGCCAGCTCACCCCGGGACACCACTGAAGCTTTCTTT,TRBJ1-1,.,.,TRBV18
CASSQELAGVNTQYF,TGTGCCAGCAGCCAAGAGCTAGCGGGGGTGAATACGCAGTATTTT,TRBJ2-3,TRBD2,.,TRBV3-1/TRBV3-2
CASSLNVRGDGTGELFF,TGTGCCAGCAGCTTAAACGTTCGGGGGGACGGCACCGGGGAGCTGTTTTTT,TRBJ2-2,TRBD2,.,TRBV7-3
CASSPGQGSNQPQHF,TGTGCCAGCAGTCCGGGACAGGGGTCTAATCAGCCCCAGCATTTT,TRBJ1-5,TRBD1,.,TRBV27
CATSGRGAVHYEQYF,TGTGCCACCAGTGGCCGGGGGGCGGTCCACTACGAGCAGTACTTC,TRBJ2-7,.,.,TRBV24-1
CASSLGRAGKETQYF,TGCGCCAGCAGCTTGGGGAGGGCGGGAAAAGAGACCCAGTACTTC,TRBJ2-5,.,medium-sized,TRBV5-1
CATSRDIQGFAEKLFF,TGTGCCACCAGCAGAGATATTCAGGGGTTCGCTGAAAAACTGTTTTTT,TRBJ1-4,.,.,TRBV15
CASSLGTKAGATDTQYF,TGTGCCAGCAGCCTTGGAACGAAAGCGGGAGCAACAGATACGCAGTATTTT,TRBJ2-3,TRBD2,.,TRBV3-1/TRBV3-2
CASSPSRPGSLHF,TGTGCCAGCAGCCCGTCCCGACCGGGTTCCCTCCACTTT,TRBJ1-6,.,few,TRBV12-3/TRBV12-4
CAWGPGGEIGADTQYF,TGTGCCTGGGGGCCGGGGGGGGAGATAGGGGCAGATACGCAGTATTTT,TRBJ2-3,TRBD2,.,TRBV30
CASSSGVYGYTF,TGTGCCAGCAGCTCAGGGGTCTATGGCTACACCTTC,TRBJ1-2,.,.,TRBV11-3
CASSLSTGGATYEQYF,TGTGCCAGCAGCCTAAGTACAGGGGGCGCGACCTACGAGCAGTACTTC,TRBJ2-7,TRBD1,many,TRBV7-2
CASSLGWGTGNEQYF,TGTGCCAGCAGCTTGGGGTGGGGGACAGGGAACGAGCAGTACTTC,TRBJ2-7,TRBD1,.,TRBV7-8
CASSNQGRNEQFF,TGTGCCAGTAGTAATCAGGGCAGGAATGAGCAGTTCTTC,TRBJ2-1,.,.,TRBV19
CASSLERSYGYTF,TGTGCCAGCAGCTTAGAACGGAGCTATGGCTACACCTTC,TRBJ1-2,.,.,TRBV13
CATKGAGEQYF,TGTGCCACCAAAGGGGCCGGGGAGCAGTACTTC,TRBJ2-7,.,few,TRBV10-3
CASSYSPTSSYEQYF,TGTGCCAGCAGTTACTCCCCCACTAGCTCCTACGAGCAGTACTTC,TRBJ2-7,.,few,TRBV6-5
CATSREQGFYGYTF,TGTGCCACCAGCAGAGAACAGGGATTCTATGGCTACACCTTC,TRBJ1-2,.,once,TRBV15
CASRGLFNTGELFF,TGTGCCAGCAGGGGACTATTTAACACCGGGGAGCTGTTTTTT,TRBJ2-2,TRBD2,once,TRBV2
CASTSDRGPSGANVLTF,TGTGCCAGCACCTCGGACAGGGGGCCCTCTGGGGCCAACGTCCTGACTTTC,TRBJ2-6,TRBD1,.,TRBV9
CASSPKAGAYEQYF,TGTGCCAGCTCACCAAAAGCGGGAGCTTACGAGCAGTACTTC,TRBJ2-7,TRBD2,.,TRBV18
CSVDYRRKLFF,TGCAGCGTTGATTATCGGCGGAAACTGTTTTTT,TRBJ1-4,.,.,TRBV29-1
CASSPGLAVDTQYF,TGTGCCAGCAGTCCTGGACTAGCGGTGGATACGCAGTATTTT,TRBJ2-3,TRBD2,.,TRBV6-5